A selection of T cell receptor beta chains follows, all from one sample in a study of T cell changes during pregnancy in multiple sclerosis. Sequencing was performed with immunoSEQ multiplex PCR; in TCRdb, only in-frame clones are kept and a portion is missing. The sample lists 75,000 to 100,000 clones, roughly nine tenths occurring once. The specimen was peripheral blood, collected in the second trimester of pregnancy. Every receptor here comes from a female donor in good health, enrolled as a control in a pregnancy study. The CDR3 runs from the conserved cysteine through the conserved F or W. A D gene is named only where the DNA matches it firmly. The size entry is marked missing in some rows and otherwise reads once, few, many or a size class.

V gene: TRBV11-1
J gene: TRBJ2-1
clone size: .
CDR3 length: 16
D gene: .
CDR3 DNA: TGTGCCAGCAGCACCAGGGGATTGGAACCCTACAATGAGCAGTTCTTC
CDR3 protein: CASSTRGLEPYNEQFF

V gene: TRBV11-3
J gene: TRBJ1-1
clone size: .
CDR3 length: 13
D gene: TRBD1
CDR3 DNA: TGTGCCAGCAGCCCCGGGACAGCCTCTGAAGCTTTCTTT
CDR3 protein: CASSPGTASEAFF

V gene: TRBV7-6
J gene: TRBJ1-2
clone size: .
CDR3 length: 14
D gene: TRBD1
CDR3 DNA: TGTGCCAGCAGCTTAGGAGGGGGCGCCGGTGGCTACACCTTC
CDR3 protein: CASSLGGGAGGYTF

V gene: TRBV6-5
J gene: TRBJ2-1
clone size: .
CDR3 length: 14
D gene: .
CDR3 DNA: TGTGCCAGCAGTTTACAAGGGGCAGGGCAAGGGCAGTTCTTC
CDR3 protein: CASSLQGAGQGQFF

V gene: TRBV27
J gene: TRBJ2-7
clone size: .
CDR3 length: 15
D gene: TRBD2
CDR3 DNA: TGTGCCAGCAGCTCCTCGGGGACTAGCTCTTACGAGCAGTACTTC
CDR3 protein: CASSSSGTSSYEQYF

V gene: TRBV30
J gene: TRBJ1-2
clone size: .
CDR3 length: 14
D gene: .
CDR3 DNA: TGTGCCTGGAGGAGGGACAATAGTCTCAATGGCTACACCTTC
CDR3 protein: CAWRRDNSLNGYTF

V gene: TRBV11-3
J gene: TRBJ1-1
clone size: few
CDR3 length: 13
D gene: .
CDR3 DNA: TGTGCCAGCAGCTTAGAAGGGGGCACTGAAGCTTTCTTT
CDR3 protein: CASSLEGGTEAFF

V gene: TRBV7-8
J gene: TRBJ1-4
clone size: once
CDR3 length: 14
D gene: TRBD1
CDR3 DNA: TGTGCCAGCAGCGATACAGGGGGCAGTGAAAAACTGTTTTTT
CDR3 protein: CASSDTGGSEKLFF

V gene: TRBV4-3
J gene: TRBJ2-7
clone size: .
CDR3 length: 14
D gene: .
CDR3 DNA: TGCGCCAGCAGCCAAGATCTCGGCCCGCGGGAGCAGTACTTC
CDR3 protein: CASSQDLGPREQYF

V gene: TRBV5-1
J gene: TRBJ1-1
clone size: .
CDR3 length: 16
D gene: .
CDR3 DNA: TGCGCCAGCAGAGAGTGGGGGGACCCAAAGAACACTGAAGCTTTCTTT
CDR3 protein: CASREWGDPKNTEAFF

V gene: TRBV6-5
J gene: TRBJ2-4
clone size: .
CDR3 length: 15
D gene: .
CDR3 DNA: TGTGCCAGCAGTCTTAACTATCTAGCCAAAAACATTCAGTACTTC
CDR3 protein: CASSLNYLAKNIQYF

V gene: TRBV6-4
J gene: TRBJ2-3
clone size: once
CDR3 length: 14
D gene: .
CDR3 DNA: TGTGCCAGCAGTGAACAACAGGAAACAGATACGCAGTATTTT
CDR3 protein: CASSEQQETDTQYF

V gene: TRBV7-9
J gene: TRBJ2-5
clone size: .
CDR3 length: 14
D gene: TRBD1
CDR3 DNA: TGTGCCAGCAGCTTGGTCAGGGGGCATGAGACCCAGTACTTC
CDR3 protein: CASSLVRGHETQYF

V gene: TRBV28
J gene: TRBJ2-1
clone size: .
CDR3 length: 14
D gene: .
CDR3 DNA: TGTGCCAGCAGTTTGATCACACGCGGCAATGAGCAGTTCTTC
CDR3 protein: CASSLITRGNEQFF

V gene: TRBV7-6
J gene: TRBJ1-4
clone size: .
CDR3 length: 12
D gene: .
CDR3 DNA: TGTGCCAGCAGCCTTCCTAATGAAAAACTGTTTTTT
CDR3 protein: CASSLPNEKLFF

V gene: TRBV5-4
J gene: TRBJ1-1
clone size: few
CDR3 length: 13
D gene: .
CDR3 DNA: TGTGCCAGCACTGTGGGGGGGCGAACTGAAGCTTTCTTT
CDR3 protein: CASTVGGRTEAFF

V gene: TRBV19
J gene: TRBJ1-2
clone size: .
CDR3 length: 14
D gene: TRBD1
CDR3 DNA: TGTGCCAGTAGTACAGGGGGCGGTTATTATGGCTACACCTTC
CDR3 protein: CASSTGGGYYGYTF

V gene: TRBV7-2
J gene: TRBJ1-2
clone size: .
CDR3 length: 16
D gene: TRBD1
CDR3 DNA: TGTGCCAGCAGTCGCCGGGGACAGGGGGCCGACTATGGCTACACCTTC
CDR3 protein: CASSRRGQGADYGYTF

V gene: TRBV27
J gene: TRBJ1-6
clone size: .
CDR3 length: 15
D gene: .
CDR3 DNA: TGTGCCAGCACCCTAGTGAGCTCCTATAATTCACCCCTCCACTTT
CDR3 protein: CASTLVSSYNSPLHF

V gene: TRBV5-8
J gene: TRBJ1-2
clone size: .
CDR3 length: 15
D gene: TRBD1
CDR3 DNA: TGTGCCAGCAGCCCCGAGGACAGGGGCAACTATGGCTACACCTTC
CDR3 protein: CASSPEDRGNYGYTF

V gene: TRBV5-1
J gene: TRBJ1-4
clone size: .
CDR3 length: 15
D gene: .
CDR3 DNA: TGCGCCAGCAGCTTTGGGGCTGGGAATAATGAAAAACTGTTTTTT
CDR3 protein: CASSFGAGNNEKLFF

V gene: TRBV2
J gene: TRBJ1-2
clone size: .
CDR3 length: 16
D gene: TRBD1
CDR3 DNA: TGTGCCAGCAGTTTTAGTGGGACAGCCTTTAACTATGGCTACACCTTC
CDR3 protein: CASSFSGTAFNYGYTF

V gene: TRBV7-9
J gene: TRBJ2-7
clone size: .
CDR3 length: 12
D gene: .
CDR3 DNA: TGTGCCAGCAGCTTCCGCGGCTACGAGCAGTACTTC
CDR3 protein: CASSFRGYEQYF

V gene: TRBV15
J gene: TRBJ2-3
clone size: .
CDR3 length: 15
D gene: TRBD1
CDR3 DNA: TGTGCCACCAGCAGAGGGACAGGGAAAGCAGATACGCAGTATTTT
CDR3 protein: CATSRGTGKADTQYF

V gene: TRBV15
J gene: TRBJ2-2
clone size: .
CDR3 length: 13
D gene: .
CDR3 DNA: TGTGCCACCTCAGCCGGTAGGGGCACCGAGCTGTTTTTT
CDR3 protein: CATSAGRGTELFF

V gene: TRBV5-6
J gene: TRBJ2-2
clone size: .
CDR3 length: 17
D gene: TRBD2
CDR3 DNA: TGTGCCAGCAGCCTACCTGGGAGGGTCGGGAACACCGGGGAGCTGTTTTTT
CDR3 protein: CASSLPGRVGNTGELFF

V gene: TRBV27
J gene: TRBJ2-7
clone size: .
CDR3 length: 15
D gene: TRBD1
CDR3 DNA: TGTGCCAGCAGTTTCTGGGGACAGGGAGAATACGAGCAGTACTTC
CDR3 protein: CASSFWGQGEYEQYF

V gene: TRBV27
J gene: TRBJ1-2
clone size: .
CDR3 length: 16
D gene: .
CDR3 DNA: TGTGCCAGCAGCCTTAGAACCTCTCAGGGGCGCTATGGCTACACCTTC
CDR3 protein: CASSLRTSQGRYGYTF

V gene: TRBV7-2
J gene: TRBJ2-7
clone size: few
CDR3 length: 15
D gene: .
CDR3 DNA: TGTGCCAGCAGCTTAAGAGTTGCGAACCCAACCGAGCAGTACTTC
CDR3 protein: CASSLRVANPTEQYF

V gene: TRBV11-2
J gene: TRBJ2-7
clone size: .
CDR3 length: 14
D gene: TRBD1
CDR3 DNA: TGTGCCAGCAGCTTAAACAGGGGTCCCTACGAGCAGTACTTC
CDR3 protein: CASSLNRGPYEQYF

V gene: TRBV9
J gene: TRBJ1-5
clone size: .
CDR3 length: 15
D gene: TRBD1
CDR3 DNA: TGTGCCAGCAGCGAGGACAGGGGTGGCAATCAGCCCCAGCATTTT
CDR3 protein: CASSEDRGGNQPQHF

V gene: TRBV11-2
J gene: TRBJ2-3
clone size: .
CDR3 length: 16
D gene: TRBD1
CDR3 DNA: TGTGCCAGCAGCTTAAACAGGGGGCAACGCACAGATACGCAGTATTTT
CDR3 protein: CASSLNRGQRTDTQYF

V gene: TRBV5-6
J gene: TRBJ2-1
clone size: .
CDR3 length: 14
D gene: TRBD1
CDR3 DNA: TGTGCCAGCAGCTTGAGGGACAGGTACAATGAGCAGTTCTTC
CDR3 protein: CASSLRDRYNEQFF

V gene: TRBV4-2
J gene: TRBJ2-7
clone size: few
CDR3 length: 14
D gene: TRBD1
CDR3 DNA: TGTGCCAGCAGCCAAGGGCAGGGGGCGTACGAGCAGTACTTC
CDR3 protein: CASSQGQGAYEQYF

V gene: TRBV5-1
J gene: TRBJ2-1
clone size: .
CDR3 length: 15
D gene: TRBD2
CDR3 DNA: TGCGCCAGCAGCTCGCGGGGGGGTACAAACAATGAGCAGTTCTTC
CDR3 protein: CASSSRGGTNNEQFF

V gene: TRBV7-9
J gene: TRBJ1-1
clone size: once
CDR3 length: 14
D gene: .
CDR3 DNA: TGTGCCAGCAGCTTAGCTTCAGGGCACACTGAAGCTTTCTTT
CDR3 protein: CASSLASGHTEAFF

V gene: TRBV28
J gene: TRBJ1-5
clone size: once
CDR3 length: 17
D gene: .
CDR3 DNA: TGTGCCAGCAGTTTAGGCAGGGAAATCACGAGCAATCAGCCCCAGCATTTT
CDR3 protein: CASSLGREITSNQPQHF

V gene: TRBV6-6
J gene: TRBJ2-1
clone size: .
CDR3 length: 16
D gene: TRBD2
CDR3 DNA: TGTGCCAGCAGAAACCGACGGGGGGGAGGGGACAATGAGCAGTTCTTC
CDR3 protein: CASRNRRGGGDNEQFF

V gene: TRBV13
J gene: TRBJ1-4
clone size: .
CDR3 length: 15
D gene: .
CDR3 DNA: TGTGCCAGCAGCCTGAGGAGTCAGTCTAATGAAAAACTGTTTTTT
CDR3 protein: CASSLRSQSNEKLFF

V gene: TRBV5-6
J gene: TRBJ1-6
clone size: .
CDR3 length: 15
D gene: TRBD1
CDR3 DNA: TGTGCCAGCAGCTTGGCCGGGACAGGGGCTTCACCCCCCCACTTT
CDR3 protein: CASSLAGTGASPPHF

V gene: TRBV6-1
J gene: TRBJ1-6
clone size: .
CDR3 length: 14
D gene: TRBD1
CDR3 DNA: TGTGCCAGCAGTGACGGGACAGGGAATTCACCCCTCCACTTT
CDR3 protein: CASSDGTGNSPLHF

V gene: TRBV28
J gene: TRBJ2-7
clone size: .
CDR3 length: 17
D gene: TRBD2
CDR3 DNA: TGTGCCAGCAGTTCCCACACCCGGACTAGCGGGCGTTACGAGCAGTACTTC
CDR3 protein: CASSSHTRTSGRYEQYF

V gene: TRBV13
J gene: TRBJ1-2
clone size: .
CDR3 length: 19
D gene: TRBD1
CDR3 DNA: TGTGCCAGCAGCTACCCCAGGGCTCCAGGGGGAAAATACTCTCTTGGCTACACCTTC
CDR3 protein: CASSYPRAPGGKYSLGYTF

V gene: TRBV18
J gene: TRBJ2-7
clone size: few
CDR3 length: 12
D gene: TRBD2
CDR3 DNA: TGTGCCAGCTCACGACTAGCGGACGAGCAGTACTTC
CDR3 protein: CASSRLADEQYF

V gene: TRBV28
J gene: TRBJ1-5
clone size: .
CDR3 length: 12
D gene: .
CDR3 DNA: TGTGCCAGCAGTTCTGGCAATCAGCCCCAGCATTTT
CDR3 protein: CASSSGNQPQHF

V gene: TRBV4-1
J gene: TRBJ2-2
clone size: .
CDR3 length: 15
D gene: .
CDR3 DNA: TGCGCCAGCAGCCCACAGGGATGGGGCACCGGGGAGCTGTTTTTT
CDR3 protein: CASSPQGWGTGELFF

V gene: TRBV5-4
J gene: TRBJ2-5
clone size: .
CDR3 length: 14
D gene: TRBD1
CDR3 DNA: TGTGCCAGCAGCCCCGGGACAGCCCAAGAGACCCAGTACTTC
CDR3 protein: CASSPGTAQETQYF

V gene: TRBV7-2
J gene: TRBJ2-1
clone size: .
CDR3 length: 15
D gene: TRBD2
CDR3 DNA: TGTGCCAGCAGCTTAGCTAGCGGGGTTTTGTATGAGCAGTTCTTC
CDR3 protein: CASSLASGVLYEQFF

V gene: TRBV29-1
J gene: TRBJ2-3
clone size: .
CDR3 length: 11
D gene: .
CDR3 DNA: TGCAGCGTCACTAGCACAGATACGCAGTATTTT
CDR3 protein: CSVTSTDTQYF

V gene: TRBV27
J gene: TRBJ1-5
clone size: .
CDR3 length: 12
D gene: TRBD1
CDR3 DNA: TGTGCCAGCAGTTCTTCAGGGGGCCCCCAGCATTTT
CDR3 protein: CASSSSGGPQHF

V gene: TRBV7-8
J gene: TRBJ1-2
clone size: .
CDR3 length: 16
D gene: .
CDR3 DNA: TGTGCCAGCAGCCCCCGGGGGGGCTCAGCTAACTATGGCTACACCTTC
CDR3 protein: CASSPRGGSANYGYTF

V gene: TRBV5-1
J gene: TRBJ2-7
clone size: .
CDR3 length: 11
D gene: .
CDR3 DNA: TGCGCCAGCAGCTTCCTGTACGAGCAGTACTTC
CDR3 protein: CASSFLYEQYF